This TCR beta chain was documented in a study of blood T cell repertoires in COVID-19. Generated by immunoSEQ multiplex PCR, the TCRdb table keeps only in-frame clones and is missing some. Here the sample spans 430,000 or so clones, over 75% being singletons. This TCR was recovered from a woman aged 40 to 55 who had recovered from COVID-19. The sequenced sample consisted of PBMCs or T cells enriched from blood (not recorded which).

The CDR3 loop reads CASSEEAGLAPNTGELFF. In DNA, the CDR3 is TGTGCCAGCAGTGAAGAGGCGGGACTAGCGCCGAACACCGGGGAGCTGTTTTTT. The chain employs TRBV2 and TRBJ2-2, with TRBD2 matching 10 bases. The J segment lost 0 bases and the V segment lost 1 base, leaving 5 bases of the junction unmatched. The length of the CDR3 is 18 residues. Germline CDR1 reads SNHLY; CDR2 reads FYNNEI.